The source of this T cell receptor beta chain is a study of blood T cell repertoires in COVID-19. Methods used by the authors: Reference gene primer amplification yielded estimated nucleated cell counts. The protocol was immunoSEQ multiplex PCR, while the TCRdb copy is restricted to in-frame clones and leaves out a portion. For V, J and clone size, that table is used; D and trimming come from the DNA. This sample has some 100,000 clones, with more than 60% found just once. Germline loops: CDR1 MNHEY, CDR2 SMNVEV (reference sequence). Losses at the gene ends were 7 bases for V and 1 base for J; bases not matched to a gene: 5. CDR3 length equals 14 residues.

The rearrangement uses TRBV27 and TRBJ2-7; 9 positions match TRBD1. This clonotype was obtained from a man aged 65-85 years with acute or convalescent COVID-19. The specimen was peripheral blood. The CDR3: CASKGDRVSYEQYF. The CDR3 DNA reads as TGTGCCAGCAAAGGGGACAGGGTTTCCTACGAGCAGTACTTC.